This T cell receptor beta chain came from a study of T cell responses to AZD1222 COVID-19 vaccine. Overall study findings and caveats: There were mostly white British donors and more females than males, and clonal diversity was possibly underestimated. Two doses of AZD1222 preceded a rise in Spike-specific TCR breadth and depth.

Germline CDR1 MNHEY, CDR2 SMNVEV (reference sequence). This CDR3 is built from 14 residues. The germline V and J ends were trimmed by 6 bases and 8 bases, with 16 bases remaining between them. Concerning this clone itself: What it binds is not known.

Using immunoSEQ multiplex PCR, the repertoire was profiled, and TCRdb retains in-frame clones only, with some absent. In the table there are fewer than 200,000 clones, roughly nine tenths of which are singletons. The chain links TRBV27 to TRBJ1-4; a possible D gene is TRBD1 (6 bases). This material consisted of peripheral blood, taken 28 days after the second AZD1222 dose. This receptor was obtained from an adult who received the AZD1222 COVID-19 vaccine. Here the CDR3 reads CASRLQGSSEKLFF. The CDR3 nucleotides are TGTGCCAGCAGACTACAGGGCTCCAGCGAAAAACTGTTTTTT.